Listed here are 26 T cell receptor beta chains from one sample, sequenced in a study of early T cells in non-severe SARS-CoV-2 infection. MiXCR, applied by TCRdb to the 5' RACE reads, yields one record per CDR3 protein. The sample yields about 36,000 distinct CDR3 sequences, 9.9% seen once. The specimen sequenced was whole blood. The receptors stem from an adult who was a healthcare worker with PCR-confirmed SARS-CoV-2 infection or an uninfected control (not recorded which).

This clonotype turned up a few times. The chain employs TRBV20-1 and TRBJ2-1; TRBD1 might be the D (6 bases). Germline V gene sequence: CDR1 DFQATT, CDR2 SNEGSKA (reference sequence). CDR3 size: 19 residues. V was cut by 6 bases and J by 0 bases, with 27 bases left in between. CDR3 region: CSAISPGTQGYSSYNEQFF. The CDR3 region has the DNA TGCAGTGCCATTTCCCCCGGGACCCAGGGGTACAGCTCCTACAATGAGCAGTTCTTC.

V is TRBV4-2 and J is TRBJ2-1; 8 positions match TRBD2. V dropped 4 bases and J dropped 8; count of bases not matched to a gene: 13. Germline V gene sequence: CDR1 LGHNA, CDR2 YNFKEQ. The CDR3 totals 16 residues. CDR3 amino acids: CASSLTPGTRSYEQFF. The CDR3, as DNA: TGTGCCAGCAGCCTCACCCCCGGGACTAGAAGTTATGAGCAGTTCTTC.

This clonotype was observed a handful of times. The chain links TRBV9 to TRBJ2-5; 10 bases map to TRBD2. Germline CDR1 is SGDLS and CDR2 is YYNGEE. The length of the CDR3 is 12 residues. The trim removed 5 bases at V and 8 bases at J, leaving 3 bases unmatched. CDR3 loop: CASSSSGGTQYF. DNA for the CDR3: TGTGCCAGCAGTTCTAGCGGGGGAACCCAGTACTTC.

This chain connects TRBV29-1 to TRBJ2-3, with 12 bases matching TRBD2. This CDR3 comprises 15 residues. CDR1 SQVTM and CDR2 ANQGSEA come from the germline V gene. With 7 bases clipped from V and 5 bases from J, the junction kept 10 bases outside the gene matches. The CDR3 protein is CSANLAGGQRDTQYF. The DNA of the CDR3 is TGCAGCGCAAATCTAGCGGGGGGGCAGAGAGATACGCAGTATTTT.

The chain is built from TRBV7-8 and TRBJ2-3; 13 nucleotides line up with TRBD2. This CDR3 is 18 amino acids long. J was trimmed by 4 bases and V by 5 bases; bases with no gene match: 12. The germline CDR1 and CDR2 sequences are SGHVS and FQNEAQ. CDR3 coding DNA: TGTGCCAGCAGCCGGACTAGCGGGGGTGGTCTAGGGGCAGATACGCAGTATTTT. This translates into CASSRTSGGGLGADTQYF.

This clonotype was picked up many times. The chain combines TRBV27 with TRBJ2-6, with no clear D. The CDR3 loop spans 14 amino acids. Per the germline V gene, CDR1 is MNHEY and CDR2 is SMNVEV (reference sequence). Trimming pared 10 bases from V and 0 bases from J, leaving 10 bases between. CDR3 sequence reads: CATSLSSGANVLTF. The CDR3 DNA sequence: TGTGCCACCTCTTTGTCCTCTGGGGCCAACGTCCTGACTTTC.

Many counts were recorded for this clonotype. The J gene is TRBJ2-7, the V gene TRBV11-2; no firm D call. Germline lookup yields CDR1 SGHAT and CDR2 FQNNGV. V shed 4 bases and J shed 2 bases, with 6 bases lying between them. This CDR3 has 12 amino acids. The CDR3 DNA reads as TGTGCCAGCAGCTCTGGACCCTACGAGCAGTACTTC. Translated, it gives CASSSGPYEQYF.

The chain employs TRBV4-1 and TRBJ1-4; possible D gene TRBD1, 5 bases. The CDR3 spans 16 residues. Per the germline V gene, CDR1 is MGHRA and CDR2 is YSYEKL. V lost 4 bases, J lost 0 bases, and 12 bases lay in between. The CDR3 coding sequence is TGCGCCAGCAGCCGAGGGGACCGAGCAACTAATGAAAAACTGTTTTTT. Protein sequence: CASSRGDRATNEKLFF.

This clonotype was seen repeatedly, ten times or more. The DNA of the CDR3 is TGCAGCGTTAAAAGAGGAGACAGCTCTGGAAACACCATATATTTT. Translation gives CSVKRGDSSGNTIYF. This chain links TRBV29-1 with TRBJ1-3; perhaps TRBD1 as D (5 bases). This CDR3 contains 15 residues. V lost 5 bases to trimming and J lost 0 bases, with 14 bases between them. Per the germline V gene, CDR1 is SQVTM and CDR2 is ANQGSEA.

This clonotype was recorded many times. V and J are TRBV11-2 and TRBJ1-1; D remains ambiguous. The V gene's germline CDR1 is SGHAT and CDR2 FQNNGV. V dropped 8 bases and J dropped 7 bases, with 11 bases sitting between them. The CDR3 has 11 amino acids. The CDR3 DNA reads as TGTGCCAGCCGGACTTCTGGTGAAGCTTTCTTT. Translating it yields CASRTSGEAFF. Complete variable domain (other parts from reference TRBV11-2 and TRBJ1-1): EAGVAQSPRYKIIEKRQSVAFWCNPISGHATLYWYQQILGQGPKLLIQFQNNGVVDDSQLPKDRFSAERLKGVDSTLKIQPAKLEDSAVYLCASRTSGEAFFGQGTRLTVV.

This clonotype was observed a few times. The genes are TRBV12-3 or TRBV12-4 and TRBJ2-1; maybe TRBD1 (7 bases). The ends were cut back, 5 bases at V and 1 base at J, with 18 bases in the middle. The CDR3 totals 17 residues. CDR3 DNA sequence: TGTGCCAGCAGTCCCTCCGTCCAGGGGGGATCCTACAATGAGCAGTTCTTC. It yields the protein CASSPSVQGGSYNEQFF.

This clonotype was counted ten times or more. The chain employs TRBV6-6 and TRBJ1-5; weak D call: TRBD1 (5 bases). Per the germline V gene, CDR1 is MNHNY and CDR2 is SVGAGI (reference sequence). V lost 7 bases and J lost 7, with 14 bases in between. CDR3 length equals 13 residues. This chain's CDR3 is CASKLQGEQPQHF. CDR3 nucleotides: TGTGCCAGCAAATTACAAGGGGAGCAGCCCCAGCATTTT.

This clonotype appeared many times. The chain has TRBV5-1 and TRBJ1-2; D is unclear. This CDR3 is 15 amino acids long. Between the trimmed V and J ends, which lost 3 bases and 0 bases, there was a span of 12 bases. Germline V lookup: CDR1 SGHRS, CDR2 YFSETQ. The chain's CDR3 is CASSSSGWTNYGYTF. The CDR3, as DNA: TGCGCCAGCAGCTCATCCGGTTGGACTAACTATGGCTACACCTTC.

This clonotype was observed many times. The chain couples TRBV7-2 to TRBJ2-3; 8 nucleotides agree with TRBD2. The CDR3 length is 14 residues. Trimming at V came to 5 bases and at J to 4 bases, leaving 5 bases not matched to a gene. Germline CDR1 is SGHTA and CDR2 is FQGNSA. CDR3 sequence: CASSLGLASDTQYF. CDR3 bases: TGTGCCAGCAGCCTAGGACTAGCTTCAGATACGCAGTATTTT.

This clonotype was seen repeatedly, ten times or more. The chain links TRBV5-5 to TRBJ2-5; D call uncertain. CDR1 and CDR2 (germline): SGHKS, YYEKEE (reference sequence). V was clipped by 2 bases and J by 1 base, with 9 bases between them. The CDR3 has 14 residues. CDR3 DNA: TGTGCCAGCAGCTTATGGACGGCCCAAGAGACCCAGTACTTC. Residues: CASSLWTAQETQYF.

J is TRBJ1-4 and V is TRBV19; D is ambiguous. This CDR3 is built from 15 residues. Germline loops: CDR1 LNHDA, CDR2 SQIVND (reference sequence). The germline V and J ends were trimmed by 4 bases and 4 bases, with 13 bases remaining between them. The CDR3 nucleotides read TGTGCCAGTAGTACCTCCCAAGGAAGTAATGAAAAACTGTTTTTT. This gives the protein CASSTSQGSNEKLFF.

This clonotype has a count of ten or more. This chain joins TRBV4-2 and TRBJ1-6; D gene ambiguous. Between the trimmed V and J ends, which lost 1 base and 5 bases, there was a span of 6 bases. CDR1 is LGHNA, CDR2 YNFKEQ, per germline. The CDR3 runs 14 residues. The CDR3 DNA reads as TGTGCCAGCAGCCAAGCCAACGATAATTCACCCCTCCACTTT. Amino acid sequence: CASSQANDNSPLHF.

This clonotype was seen only a few times. The chain recombines TRBV12-3 or TRBV12-4 with TRBJ1-1, with D unresolved. The CDR3 totals 13 residues. V dropped 5 bases and J dropped 1 base, with 8 bases sitting between them. This chain's CDR3 is CASSPRGNTEAFF. DNA of the CDR3: TGTGCCAGCAGTCCGAGAGGGAACACTGAAGCTTTCTTT.

This clonotype was found many times. The chain employs TRBV7-6 and TRBJ2-2; D uncertain. V shed 4 bases and J shed 6 bases, with 12 bases lying between them. The CDR3 covers 14 residues. CDR1 SGHVS and CDR2 FNYEAQ come from the germline V gene. The CDR3 DNA is TGTGCCAGCAGCTGGACGAGCCGGGCCGGGGAGCTGTTTTTT. Amino acid sequence: CASSWTSRAGELFF.

The rearrangement uses TRBV29-1 and TRBJ2-7, with TRBD2 as a possible D gene (5 bases). Germline V gene lookup returns CDR1 SQVTM and CDR2 ANQGSEA. Trimming took 4 bases from V and 6 from J, leaving 13 bases between them. The length of the CDR3 is 12 residues. The CDR3 nucleotides read TGCAGCGTTGCGGGGATTCTCCCCGAGCAGTACTTC. The encoded protein is CSVAGILPEQYF.

In its sample, this clonotype was seen many times. V is TRBV2 and J is TRBJ2-2, with 8 nucleotides matching TRBD1. CDR1 is SNHLY and CDR2 is FYNNEI in the germline V gene. Losses at the gene ends were 4 bases for V and 4 bases for J; bases not matched to a gene: 8. This CDR3 region has 16 residues. The CDR3 loop reads CASSGRQGPITGELFF. The CDR3 nucleotides are TGTGCCAGCAGTGGACGACAGGGGCCTATCACCGGGGAGCTGTTTTTT.

This chain uses TRBV24-1 with TRBJ1-1, with 7 bases fitting TRBD1. Germline V gene data show CDR1 as KGHDR and CDR2 as SFDVKD. The CDR3 is 14 residues long. With 4 bases clipped from V and 5 bases from J, the junction kept 6 bases outside the gene matches. The CDR3 sequence: CATSDTTGKTEAFF. As DNA, the CDR3 is TGTGCCACCAGTGACACGACAGGGAAAACTGAAGCTTTCTTT.

The chain recombines TRBV7-2 with TRBJ1-2; TRBD1 matches 9 bases. V dropped 6 bases and J dropped 8; count of bases not matched to a gene: 13. The CDR3 covers 15 residues. CDR1 SGHTA and CDR2 FQGNSA come from the germline V gene. The CDR3, as DNA: TGTGCCAGCAGTACCCCGTTGGGGGGGACAGGGGGCTACACCTTC. The encoded protein is CASSTPLGGTGGYTF.

Of note for this clonotype: Lacking the conserved final phenylalanine or tryptophan, this CDR3 likely reflects a read error. This rearrangement joins TRBV7-2 to TRBJ2-5; 11 bases align to TRBD2. Looked up from germline, CDR1 is SGHTA and CDR2 is FQGNSA. The CDR3 extends over 16 amino acids. After removal of 1 base from V and 2 bases from J, the junction contained 3 bases not matched to a gene. The CDR3 DNA is TGTGCCAGCAGCTTAGGGGTAGCGGGGGGGCAAGAGACCCAGTACTCC. It encodes CASSLGVAGGQETQYS.

CDR3 in DNA: TGTGCCAGCAGCCAAGAGGGCGGGACAGCGAACACTGAAGCTTTCTTT. It yields the protein CASSQEGGTANTEAFF. The genes are TRBV14 and TRBJ1-1, with 7 bases matching TRBD1. With 0 bases clipped from V and 1 base from J, the junction kept 5 bases outside the gene matches. The CDR3 runs to 16 residues. Germline lookup yields CDR1 SGHDN and CDR2 FVKESK.

This clonotype was seen ten or more times. This chain uses TRBV19 with TRBJ1-5, with D perhaps TRBD1 (5 bases). The germline V gene encodes CDR1 LNHDA and CDR2 SQIVND (reference sequence). V dropped 5 bases and J dropped 6 bases, with 11 bases sitting between them. The length of the CDR3 is 13 residues. DNA for the CDR3: TGTGCCAGTAGTTTCGGGACCGGTCAGCCCCAGCATTTT. Encoded protein: CASSFGTGQPQHF.